These 24 T cell receptor beta chains came from one sample sequenced in a study of control samples from healthy donors and cancer patients. Produced via immunoSEQ multiplex PCR; TCRdb's table is partial and in-frame only. The sample records tens of thousands of clones, 75% to 90% being singletons. Material for sequencing was blood. These receptors all stem from a man in his 60s in good health.

This rearrangement joins TRBV24-1 to TRBJ1-2; 7 nucleotides agree with TRBD1. There are 14 residues in the CDR3. Germline V gives CDR1 KGHDR, CDR2 SFDVKD. V lost 3 bases, J lost 4 bases, and 4 bases stayed unmatched. The CDR3 DNA reads TGTGCCACCAGTGATACCGGGACAGTCTATGGCTACACCTTC. It yields the protein CATSDTGTVYGYTF.

V gene TRBV4-3 combines with J gene TRBJ2-3; 10 bases are a match to TRBD2. This CDR3 has 17 amino acids. The germline V gene encodes CDR1 LGHNA and CDR2 YSLEER. Unmatched junction bases numbered 9, after V lost 4 bases and J lost 2 bases. CDR3 in amino acids: CASSPQGSGGATDTQYF. The CDR3 bases are TGCGCCAGCAGCCCTCAGGGGAGCGGGGGGGCCACAGATACGCAGTATTTT.

The V gene is TRBV7-2, the J gene TRBJ1-2; possible D gene TRBD1, 5 bases. V was cut by 1 base and J by 2 bases, with 5 bases left in between. This CDR3 is built from 13 residues. From germline, CDR1 is SGHTA and CDR2 FQGNSA. CDR3 amino acids: CASSLGQNYGYTF. The CDR3 DNA is TGTGCCAGCAGCTTAGGACAGAACTATGGCTACACCTTC.

This chain joins TRBV2 and TRBJ2-3; D is perhaps TRBD1 or TRBD2 (5 bases each). CDR3 length: 15 residues. The germline CDR1 and CDR2 sequences are SNHLY and FYNNEI. The V end was cut by 5 bases, the J end by 2 bases, with 14 bases between. The CDR3 DNA follows: TGTGCCAGCAGTCCCGGGACCTATTTCACAGATACGCAGTATTTT. This encodes CASSPGTYFTDTQYF.

The chain carries TRBV6-5 and TRBJ1-1; no reliable D call. Trimming took 0 bases from V and 1 from J, leaving 6 bases between them. Germline V gene data show CDR1 as MNHEY and CDR2 as SVGAGI. The CDR3 consists of 14 residues. Here the CDR3 DNA reads TGTGCCAGCAGTTACTCATGGTCGAACACTGAAGCTTTCTTT. Translating gives CASSYSWSNTEAFF.

This CDR3 is CSASWAGGVDEQFF. The DNA of the CDR3 is TGCAGTGCTAGTTGGGCAGGGGGGGTCGATGAGCAGTTCTTC. V usage is TRBV20-1 and J usage is TRBJ2-1, with D perhaps matching TRBD1 or TRBD2 (7 bases each). The CDR3 covers 14 residues. Trimming took off 3 bases at V and 8 bases at J, with 17 bases between the two ends. In germline, CDR1 is DFQATT, CDR2 SNEGSKA (reference sequence).

This clone was seen a few times. The chain is built from TRBV9 and TRBJ2-1, with 15 bases identical to TRBD2. Germline lookup yields CDR1 SGDLS and CDR2 YYNGEE. V dropped 3 bases and J dropped 16; count of bases not matched to a gene: 8. This CDR3 region has 14 residues. This CDR3 is CASSERTSGGAAFF. CDR3 coding DNA: TGTGCCAGCAGCGAAAGGACTAGCGGGGGGGCCGCATTCTTC.

This clone was observed once. The chain combines TRBV7-2 with TRBJ2-7; 11 nucleotides agree with TRBD2. This CDR3 region has 15 residues. V lost 5 bases, J lost 4 bases, and 7 bases stayed unmatched. The germline gives CDR1 SGHTA, CDR2 FQGNSA. In DNA, the CDR3 is TGTGCCAGCAGCCGCTCTAGCGGGGGGAGGTACGAGCAGTACTTC. Amino acid sequence: CASSRSSGGRYEQYF.

This chain joins TRBV19 and TRBJ1-6; 7 bases agree with TRBD1. This CDR3 contains 17 residues. V trimming: 6 bases; J trimming: 6 bases; junction bases outside the gene matches: 14. In germline, CDR1 is LNHDA, CDR2 SQIVND (reference sequence). The CDR3 sequence is CASRPPTGIHSNSPLHF. CDR3 sequence (DNA): TGTGCCAGTAGGCCGCCGACAGGGATTCACAGTAATTCACCCCTCCACTTT.

The chain employs TRBV5-1 and TRBJ2-3; 8 positions agree with TRBD2. CDR1 is SGHRS and CDR2 is YFSETQ in the germline V gene. Losses at the gene ends were 3 bases for V and 1 base for J; bases not matched to a gene: 7. The CDR3 runs 16 residues. CDR3 DNA: TGCGCCAGCAGCTCAGAGCGGGGGCGACGCACAGATACGCAGTATTTT. It encodes CASSSERGRRTDTQYF.

The chain joins TRBV5-8 to TRBJ2-7; 11 bases line up with TRBD1. From germline, CDR1 is SGHTS and CDR2 YDEGEE. Losses at the gene ends were 5 bases for V and 5 bases for J; bases not matched to a gene: 6. The CDR3 extends over 14 amino acids. The CDR3 DNA reads as TGTGCCAGCAGGATGGGACAGGGGGGGAACGAGCAGTACTTC. Its protein product is CASRMGQGGNEQYF.

The chain joins TRBV11-2 to TRBJ2-3; 9 bases line up with TRBD2. V shed 5 bases, J shed 3 bases, and the junction held 12 bases outside the gene matches. Germline CDR1 reads SGHAT; CDR2 reads FQNNGV. The CDR3 has 17 amino acids. Here the CDR3 reads CASSPSRAGGPTDTQYF. The CDR3 DNA is TGTGCCAGCAGCCCCTCCCGGGCGGGAGGGCCAACAGATACGCAGTATTTT. Complete variable domain (other parts from reference TRBV11-2 and TRBJ2-3): EAGVAQSPRYKIIEKRQSVAFWCNPISGHATLYWYQQILGQGPKLLIQFQNNGVVDDSQLPKDRFSAERLKGVDSTLKIQPAKLEDSAVYLCASSPSRAGGPTDTQYFGPGTRLTVL.

This clone was detected ten times or more. The rearrangement uses TRBV10-2 and TRBJ1-5; TRBD1 is a possible D gene (5 bases). Germline V gene sequence: CDR1 WSHSY, CDR2 SAAADI. Trimming shortened V by 2 bases and J by 6 bases, and 8 bases separated the two germline ends. The CDR3 length is 13 residues. CDR3 in amino acids: CASSEQGGQPQHF. The CDR3, as DNA: TGCGCCAGCAGTGAGCAGGGCGGTCAGCCCCAGCATTTT.

The J gene is TRBJ1-2, the V gene TRBV27; D is perhaps TRBD1 (5 bases). Deletions cut 8 bases from V and 5 bases from J, with 15 bases between. The germline gives CDR1 MNHEY, CDR2 SMNVEV (reference sequence). This CDR3 has 13 amino acids. The CDR3, as DNA: TGTGCCAGCCGCGGGGCTCGGAGGTATGGCTACACCTTC. This gives the protein CASRGARRYGYTF.

The chain is built from TRBV28 and TRBJ1-5, with D possibly being TRBD1 (5 bases). Trimming left V 3 bases short and J 2 bases short, with 8 bases between. The germline gives CDR1 MDHEN, CDR2 SYDVKM. This CDR3 region has 14 residues. The CDR3, as DNA: TGTGCCAGCAGTTTCGGCAGGGGCAATCAGCCCCAGCATTTT. Its protein product is CASSFGRGNQPQHF.

Here the CDR3 reads CASRRGGTTGELFF. CDR3 DNA: TGTGCCAGCAGGCGGGGGGGCACGACCGGGGAGCTGTTTTTT. V gene TRBV2 combines with J gene TRBJ2-2; 9 bases fit TRBD2. Germline CDR1 is SNHLY and CDR2 is FYNNEI. V lost 6 bases to trimming and J lost 5 bases; unmatched junction nucleotides: 4. There are 14 residues in the CDR3.

The genes are TRBV3-1 (or the pseudogene TRBV3-2) and TRBJ1-5, with 9 bases that match TRBD1. This CDR3 has 18 residues. Looked up from germline, CDR1 is LGHDT and CDR2 is YNNKEL (reference sequence). The J segment lost 0 bases and the V segment lost 1 base, leaving 7 bases of the junction unmatched. CDR3: CASSQVFRTGDSNQPQHF. CDR3 coding DNA: TGTGCCAGCAGCCAAGTATTTAGGACAGGGGATAGCAATCAGCCCCAGCATTTT.

The chain carries TRBV27 and TRBJ2-1; no clear D gene. The germline gives CDR1 MNHEY, CDR2 SMNVEV (reference sequence). There are 16 residues in the CDR3. The V end was cut by 0 bases, the J end by 8 bases, with 17 bases between. The CDR3 here is CASSLSIIKMFDEQFF. The CDR3 DNA follows: TGTGCCAGCAGTTTATCGATTATCAAGATGTTCGATGAGCAGTTCTTC.

This chain connects TRBV20-1 to TRBJ1-1; no firm D call. The V gene lost 3 bases and the J gene lost 1 base, with 3 bases spanning the gap. The CDR3 consists of 11 residues. Germline V gives CDR1 DFQATT, CDR2 SNEGSKA (reference sequence). The CDR3 nucleotides read TGCAGTGCTAGGGAGAACACTGAAGCTTTCTTT. It translates to CSARENTEAFF.

This sequence joins TRBV2 and TRBJ2-3; TRBD2 might be the D (6 bases). Trimming took 3 bases from V and 8 from J, leaving 12 bases between them. The germline V gene encodes CDR1 SNHLY and CDR2 FYNNEI. This CDR3 is built from 13 residues. The CDR3 DNA follows: TGTGCCAGCAGTGATGGAGGGAGCGGTACGCAGTATTTT. Protein sequence: CASSDGGSGTQYF.

J is TRBJ1-1 and V is TRBV5-6; D is ambiguous. Germline values: CDR1 SGHDT, CDR2 YYEEEE. The CDR3 sequence is 14 residues long. V was cut by 4 bases and J by 2 bases, with 12 bases left in between. The CDR3 DNA sequence: TGTGCCAGCAGCCGGCTAGACCCTAACACTGAAGCTTTCTTT. This encodes CASSRLDPNTEAFF.

V and J are TRBV5-1 and TRBJ1-1; a possible D gene is TRBD1 (5 bases). Between the trimmed V and J ends, which lost 6 bases and 2 bases, there was a span of 23 bases. CDR1 is SGHRS and CDR2 is YFSETQ in the germline V gene. The CDR3 length is 17 residues. The CDR3 sequence: CASTASRGGAVNTEAFF. CDR3 DNA: TGCGCCAGCACCGCCTCCCGGGGAGGGGCAGTTAACACTGAAGCTTTCTTT.

J is TRBJ2-5 and V is TRBV5-8; 7 bases fit TRBD2. This CDR3 has 16 amino acids. Per germline, CDR1 SGHTS and CDR2 YDEGEE. V lost 4 bases and J lost 5; bases outside the gene matches: 14. The CDR3 nucleotides are TGTGCCAGCAGCCGGGGGGTTAGCGGGTCGCGGGAGACCCAGTACTTC. This codes for CASSRGVSGSRETQYF. The full variable domain, completed using reference TRBV5-8 and TRBJ2-5, is EAGVTQSPTHLIKTRGQQATLRCSPISGHTSVYWYQQALGLGLQFLLWYDEGEERNRGNFPPRFSGRQFPNYSSELNVNALELEDSALYLCASSRGVSGSRETQYFGPGTRLLVL.

The rearrangement links TRBV5-5 to TRBJ1-2; D may be TRBD1 (5 bases). The CDR3 is 14 residues long. Trimming took 4 bases from V and 6 from J, leaving 16 bases between them. From germline, CDR1 is SGHKS and CDR2 YYEKEE (reference sequence). The CDR3 sequence is CASSQTMTADGYTF. CDR3 nucleotide sequence: TGTGCCAGCAGCCAAACTATGACAGCGGATGGCTACACCTTC.